This TCR beta chain was found in a study of PD-L1 blockade in urothelial cancer. As for the study in general: Administration of atezolizumab to patients began in about 2014, at 1,200 mg intravenously every 3 weeks. The study, taken as a whole, reports: A below-median TCR clonality in blood before treatment predicted better survival.

A remark on this clone: The antigen is not known.

Described time point: peripheral blood 6 weeks after treatment start. Per-patient samples, pretreatment and on-treatment, numbered 1 to 8. Sequencing used immunoSEQ multiplex PCR; TCRdb keeps in-frame clones, though not all of them. The profile covers more than 60,000 clones, with about 90% appearing a single time and roughly 12% taken by the ten largest. This CDR3 has 14 amino acids. The V end was cut by 3 bases, the J end by 0 bases, with 8 bases between. CDR1 is SEHNR, CDR2 FQNEAQ, per germline (reference sequence). The chain links TRBV7-9 to TRBJ1-1; D call uncertain. This clonotype was obtained from a man aged 55-75 years with urothelial cancer. The source material was PBMCs, sampled around atezolizumab (anti-PD-L1) treatment. The CDR3 spells CASSFKGVNTEAFF. The CDR3 DNA sequence: TGTGCCAGCAGCTTTAAGGGAGTGAACACTGAAGCTTTCTTT.